Presented here are 31 T cell receptor beta chains from one specimen sequenced in a study of OX40 agonist ivuxolimab in advanced cancers. Using immunoSEQ multiplex PCR, the repertoire was profiled, and TCRdb retains in-frame clones only, with some absent. The repertoire holds tens of thousands of clones, about 82% seen once, with 9.5% to 13% in the top ten. The sequencing used CD4+ or CD8+ T cells sorted from blood, collected in a trial of the OX40 agonist ivuxolimab. These receptors were obtained from an adult with an advanced solid tumor such as melanoma, head and neck, liver or kidney cancer.

This clone has a single count. The chain recombines TRBV28 with TRBJ1-1; D perhaps matches TRBD1 (5 bases). The V gene lost 7 bases and the J gene lost 1 base, with 10 bases spanning the gap. This CDR3 region has 13 residues. The germline V gene encodes CDR1 MDHEN and CDR2 SYDVKM. The DNA for the CDR3 is TGTGCCAGCAACGGACAACCGAACACTGAAGCTTTCTTT. Translating it yields CASNGQPNTEAFF.

The chain carries TRBV7-2 and TRBJ2-1; D unclear. V lost 2 bases to trimming and J lost 0 bases, with 8 bases between them. The germline V gene encodes CDR1 SGHTA and CDR2 FQGNSA. The CDR3 sequence is 15 residues long. CDR3 sequence (DNA): TGTGCCAGCAGCTTATTTCAAGGCTCCTACAATGAGCAGTTCTTC. This translates into CASSLFQGSYNEQFF.

In its sample, this clone was seen once. The chain links TRBV4-2 to TRBJ2-3; tentative D call: TRBD2 (6 bases). This CDR3 contains 16 residues. The germline V gene encodes CDR1 LGHNA and CDR2 YNFKEQ. The ends were cut back, 5 bases at V and 2 bases at J, with 17 bases in the middle. CDR3 protein: CASSSRDFEATDTQYF. The CDR3 DNA is TGTGCCAGCAGCTCGCGGGACTTCGAAGCCACAGATACGCAGTATTTT.

CDR3 region: CAWSVLSWGQGENTGELFF. CDR3 in DNA: TGTGCCTGGAGTGTACTCTCCTGGGGACAGGGGGAGAACACCGGGGAGCTGTTTTTT. This chain uses TRBV30 with TRBJ2-2; TRBD1 matches at 11 bases. Germline V gene lookup returns CDR1 GTSNPN and CDR2 SVGIG (reference sequence). Trimming at V came to 0 bases and at J to 1 base, leaving 10 bases not matched to a gene. CDR3 size: 19 residues.

V is TRBV5-1 and J is TRBJ1-6, with TRBD1 identical over 9 bases. The V gene's germline CDR1 is SGHRS and CDR2 YFSETQ. The CDR3 has 16 residues. J lost 7 bases, V lost 0 bases, and 5 bases had no gene match. In nucleotides, the CDR3 is TGCGCCAGCAGCTTGGCCGGGACAGGGTGGAATTCACCCCTCCACTTT. This translates into CASSLAGTGWNSPLHF.

The V gene is TRBV2, the J gene TRBJ2-7; 10 nucleotides align to TRBD1. The germline CDR1 and CDR2 sequences are SNHLY and FYNNEI. CDR3 size: 14 residues. V trimming: 6 bases; J trimming: 3 bases; junction bases outside the gene matches: 5. The CDR3 DNA is TGTGCCAGCAGAAACCGGGACAGGGGCTACGAGCAGTACGTC. This translates into CASRNRDRGYEQYV.

This chain uses TRBV7-2 with TRBJ2-7, with D hard to call. This CDR3 has 13 residues. Germline values: CDR1 SGHTA, CDR2 FQGNSA. Deletions cut 4 bases from V and 4 bases from J, with 11 bases between. CDR3 sequence: CASSYSGQYEQYF. The CDR3 DNA is TGTGCCAGCAGCTACTCCGGGCAGTACGAGCAGTACTTC.

The table lists this clone with a few counts. The junction does not match germline at one end; this may be a read error. This chain joins TRBV7-9 and TRBJ1-1; unclear D gene. The CDR3 runs 13 residues. CDR1 and CDR2 (germline): SEHNR, FQNEAQ (reference sequence). The CDR3 DNA reads as TGTGCCAGCAGCATAGCAGCGAACACTGAAGCTTTCTTT. Translation gives CASSIAANTEAFF. Complete variable domain (other parts from reference TRBV7-9 and TRBJ1-1): DTGVSQNPRHKITKRGQNVTFRCDPISEHNRLYWYRQTLGQGPEFLTYFQNEAQLEKSRLLSDRFSAERPKGSFSTLEIQRTEQGDSAMYLCASSIAANTEAFFGQGTRLTVV.

The V gene is TRBV6-5, the J gene TRBJ1-4, with 8 positions matching TRBD1. Trimming removed 5 bases from V and 8 bases from J; junction bases left unmatched: 7. The CDR3 is 14 amino acids. Germline CDR1 MNHEY, CDR2 SVGAGI. The CDR3 region has the DNA TGTGCCAGCAGTGATGACAGGGGCGGCGAAAAACTGTTTTTT. Amino acid sequence: CASSDDRGGEKLFF.

This clone was recorded a few times. The chain has TRBV10-3 and TRBJ1-2; possible D gene TRBD1, 6 bases. Trimming removed 3 bases from V and 8 bases from J, with 16 bases in between. Germline V gene lookup returns CDR1 ENHRY and CDR2 SYGVKD. The CDR3 extends over 14 amino acids. The CDR3 here is CAISDRGEESGYTF. The CDR3 nucleotides are TGTGCCATCAGTGACAGGGGTGAAGAATCCGGCTACACCTTC.

The rearrangement joins TRBV2 to TRBJ1-6, with TRBD1 matching over 7 bases. The CDR3 has 13 amino acids. Per germline, CDR1 SNHLY and CDR2 FYNNEI. The V segment lost 4 bases and the J segment 8 bases; nucleotides outside the gene matches: 2. In DNA, the CDR3 is TGTGCCAGCAGTGGGGACAGCTATTCACCCCTCCACTTT. Translation: CASSGDSYSPLHF.

The table lists this clone with a few counts. This rearrangement joins TRBV2 to TRBJ2-2; 7 bases align to TRBD1. Germline V gene data show CDR1 as SNHLY and CDR2 as FYNNEI. V lost 7 bases to trimming and J lost 4 bases; unmatched junction nucleotides: 6. The length of the CDR3 is 14 residues. CDR3 in DNA: TGTGCCAGCAACAGACAGGGCCGCACCGGGGAGCTGTTTTTT. Translation: CASNRQGRTGELFF.

This chain uses TRBV6-4 with TRBJ2-1, with 10 positions matching TRBD2. This CDR3 has 22 amino acids. The V segment lost 1 base and the J segment 6 bases; nucleotides outside the gene matches: 24. Germline V gene data show CDR1 as MRHNA and CDR2 as SNTAGT. CDR3 amino acids: CASSDFVKGGLAVSLAANEQFF. The CDR3 nucleotides read TGTGCCAGCAGTGACTTTGTAAAAGGAGGACTAGCGGTCTCCTTAGCTGCCAATGAGCAGTTCTTC.

The chain recombines TRBV5-1 with TRBJ2-6; D remains unclear. The V end lost 0 bases, the J end lost 1 base, and 5 bases lay between the germline ends. Germline lookup yields CDR1 SGHRS and CDR2 YFSETQ. CDR3 length: 15 residues. The CDR3 loop is CASSLVGSGANVLTF. DNA for the CDR3: TGCGCCAGCAGCTTGGTGGGTTCTGGGGCCAACGTCCTGACTTTC. Using reference TRBV5-1 and TRBJ2-6 for the parts outside the CDR3, the full variable domain is KAGVTQTPRYLIKTRGQQVTLSCSPISGHRSVSWYQQTPGQGLQFLFEYFSETQRNKGNFPGRFSGRQFSNSRSEMNVSTLELGDSALYLCASSLVGSGANVLTFGAGSRLTVL.

This chain links TRBV6-4 with TRBJ1-2; D is unresolved. The V gene lost 5 bases and the J gene lost 13 bases, with 17 bases spanning the gap. The CDR3 is 12 residues long. Germline CDR1 MRHNA, CDR2 SNTAGT. The CDR3 reads CASSNPTAGLTF. The CDR3 DNA reads as TGTGCCAGCAGTAATCCCACGGCCGGCCTCACCTTC.

V gene TRBV28 combines with J gene TRBJ2-7; 11 bases map to TRBD2. The CDR3 runs to 16 residues. Germline V gene data show CDR1 as MDHEN and CDR2 as SYDVKM. V was pared by 3 bases and J by 6 bases, with 10 bases of the junction left unmatched. The CDR3 region has the DNA TGTGCCAGCAGTTTGCGAATAGCGGGAGGGCCGGGCGAGCAGTACTTC. Protein sequence: CASSLRIAGGPGEQYF.

V and J are TRBV6-1 and TRBJ2-1, with 12 bases aligning to TRBD2. The CDR3 runs to 16 residues. Trimming at V came to 3 bases and at J to 4 bases, leaving 4 bases not matched to a gene. CDR1 and CDR2 from the germline V gene are MNHNS and SASEGT. CDR3 residues: CASSERTSGAYNEQFF. DNA for the CDR3: TGTGCCAGCAGTGAGCGGACTAGCGGGGCTTACAATGAGCAGTTCTTC.

The rearrangement links TRBV5-1 to TRBJ1-2, with 8 bases matching TRBD1. Germline V gene data show CDR1 as SGHRS and CDR2 as YFSETQ. With 4 bases clipped from V and 8 bases from J, the junction kept 10 bases outside the gene matches. The CDR3 runs 14 residues. CDR3 coding DNA: TGCGCCAGCAGCCCGGGACAGGCTATAGGGGGCTACACCTTC. It yields the protein CASSPGQAIGGYTF.

This clone was seen only a few times. The chain uses TRBV18 and TRBJ1-3; 8 positions agree with TRBD1. V was clipped by 3 bases and J by 4 bases; unmatched bases: 8. Germline lookup yields CDR1 KGHSH and CDR2 LQKENI. This CDR3 comprises 16 residues. CDR3 sequence reads: CASSPGQGSAGNTIYF. The DNA for the CDR3 is TGTGCCAGCTCACCCGGACAGGGATCAGCCGGAAACACCATATATTTT. Full variable domain (rest looked up from reference TRBV18 and TRBJ1-3): NAGVMQNPRHLVRRRGQEARLRCSPMKGHSHVYWYRQLPEEGLKFMVYLQKENIIDESGMPKERFSAEFPKEGPSILRIQQVVRGDSAAYFCASSPGQGSAGNTIYFGEGSWLTVV.

V is TRBV12-5 and J is TRBJ2-5; D may be TRBD2 (5 bases). The CDR3 is made up of 12 amino acids. Trimming removed 4 bases from V and 7 bases from J, with 10 bases in between. Looked up from germline, CDR1 is LGHNT and CDR2 is FRNRAP. CDR3 nucleotides: TGTGCTAGTGGTTCCCCCAGCGGGACCCAGTACTTC. Encoded protein: CASGSPSGTQYF.

V usage is TRBV6-1 and J usage is TRBJ1-1; a possible D gene is TRBD1 (6 bases). Looked up from germline, CDR1 is MNHNS and CDR2 is SASEGT. Trimming cost V 5 bases and J 3 bases, with 10 bases left between them. The CDR3 loop spans 13 amino acids. For the CDR3, the DNA is TGTGCCAGCAGTTTGCGGGGGCACACTGAAGCTTTCTTT. Translation: CASSLRGHTEAFF.

The chain recombines TRBV7-2 with TRBJ2-1; a possible D gene is TRBD2 (6 bases). The CDR3 extends over 13 amino acids. Germline-derived CDR1 and CDR2 are SGHTA and FQGNSA. V shed 5 bases and J shed 5 bases, with 10 bases lying between them. The CDR3 nucleotides read TGTGCCAGCAGCCCGGGACTGAACAATGAGCAGTTCTTC. Translating gives CASSPGLNNEQFF. The variable domain in full, completed from reference TRBV7-2 and TRBJ2-1, reads GAGVSQSPSNKVTEKGKDVELRCDPISGHTALYWYRQSLGQGLEFLIYFQGNSAPDKSGLPSDRFSAERTGGSVSTLTIQRTQQEDSAVYLCASSPGLNNEQFFGPGTRLTVL.

The chain links TRBV6-1 to TRBJ2-7; possibly TRBD1 for D (5 bases). Germline CDR1 and CDR2: MNHNS and SASEGT. CDR3 length: 14 residues. V was trimmed by 7 bases and J by 7 bases, leaving 20 bases between them. In DNA form, the CDR3 reads TGTGCCAGCACTCCTCAAGTGACAGTAGGGGAGCAGTACGTC. Translation: CASTPQVTVGEQYV.

J is TRBJ2-1 and V is TRBV6-5, with 12 positions matching TRBD2. This CDR3 has 15 amino acids. J gave up 12 bases and V 0 bases, and 6 bases lay outside the gene matches. Germline V gene lookup returns CDR1 MNHEY and CDR2 SVGAGI. CDR3 sequence: CASSYSKTSGGRQFF. As DNA, the CDR3 is TGTGCCAGCAGTTACTCGAAAACTAGCGGGGGGAGGCAGTTCTTC.

The gene calls are TRBV28 and TRBJ1-5; D not certain. V lost 5 bases and J lost 0, with 11 bases in between. The CDR3 spans 15 residues. Germline values: CDR1 MDHEN, CDR2 SYDVKM. Here the CDR3 reads CASSSSQFSNQPQHF. In nucleotides, the CDR3 is TGTGCCAGCAGTAGCTCCCAGTTTAGCAATCAGCCCCAGCATTTT.

The chain links TRBV5-4 to TRBJ1-4; possible D gene TRBD1, 5 bases. The CDR3 consists of 13 residues. CDR1 is SGHNT and CDR2 is YYREEE in the germline V gene (reference sequence). Trimming pared 5 bases from V and 8 bases from J, leaving 13 bases between. The CDR3 region has the DNA TGTGCCAGCAGTCGCGGGCAGGGCGAAAAACTGTTTTTT. Its translation: CASSRGQGEKLFF.

The rearrangement joins TRBV11-2 to TRBJ2-2; D might be TRBD1 (5 bases). V was trimmed by 1 base and J by 3 bases, leaving 9 bases between them. There are 15 residues in the CDR3. CDR1 and CDR2 from the germline V gene are SGHAT and FQNNGV. CDR3 in DNA: TGTGCCAGCAGCTTAGCGGCAGGGCACACCGGGGAGCTGTTTTTT. Translation: CASSLAAGHTGELFF.

The rearrangement links TRBV19 to TRBJ1-4; D is ambiguous. The germline V gene has CDR1 LNHDA and CDR2 SQIVND (reference sequence). The CDR3 covers 15 residues. V was pared by 3 bases and J by 5 bases, with 13 bases between. This CDR3 reads CASSIVRRGNEKLFF. The DNA of the CDR3 is TGTGCCAGTAGTATTGTTCGCCGAGGAAATGAAAAACTGTTTTTT.

This clone was counted once. This sequence joins TRBV5-1 and TRBJ2-5, with D tentatively TRBD2 (6 bases). TRBJ2-7 matches the DNA end more closely, so the J call is doubtful. Germline CDR1 and CDR2: SGHRS and YFSETQ. The CDR3 runs to 13 residues. The CDR3 sequence is CASSQGTSGEQYF. Here the CDR3 DNA reads TGCGCCAGCAGCCAAGGGACTTCGGGCGAGCAGTACTTC.

This clone was recorded once. The chain has TRBV10-3 and TRBJ1-1; 9 positions agree with TRBD1. Losses at the gene ends were 8 bases for V and 0 bases for J; bases not matched to a gene: 10. This CDR3 is built from 16 residues. Germline V CDR1 and CDR2: ENHRY, SYGVKD. In DNA form, the CDR3 reads TGTGCCATCGCGGGGACAGGGCTCTCCATGAACACTGAAGCTTTCTTT. Residues: CAIAGTGLSMNTEAFF.

This clone has a count of ten or more. The rearrangement joins TRBV19 to TRBJ1-5, with D hard to call. The CDR3 is 15 amino acids. V dropped 11 bases and J dropped 3 bases, with 20 bases sitting between them. Germline-derived CDR1 and CDR2 are LNHDA and SQIVND (reference sequence). This CDR3 is CASKAGQYLNQPQHF. Here the CDR3 DNA reads TGTGCCTCTAAGGCAGGCCAATATCTCAATCAGCCCCAGCATTTT. Filled out from reference TRBV19 and TRBJ1-5, the complete variable domain reads DGGITQSPKYLFRKEGQNVTLSCEQNLNHDAMYWYRQDPGQGLRLIYYSQIVNDFQKGDIAEGYSVSREKKESFPLTVTSAQKNPTAFYLCASKAGQYLNQPQHFGDGTRLSIL.